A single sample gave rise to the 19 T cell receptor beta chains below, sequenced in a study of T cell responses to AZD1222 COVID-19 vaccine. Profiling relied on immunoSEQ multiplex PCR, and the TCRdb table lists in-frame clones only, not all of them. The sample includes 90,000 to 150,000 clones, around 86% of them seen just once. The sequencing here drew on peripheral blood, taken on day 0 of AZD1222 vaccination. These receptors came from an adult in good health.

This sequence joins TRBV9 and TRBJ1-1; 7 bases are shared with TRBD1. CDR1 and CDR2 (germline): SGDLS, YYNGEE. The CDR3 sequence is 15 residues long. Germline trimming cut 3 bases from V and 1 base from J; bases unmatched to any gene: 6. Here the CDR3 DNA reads TGTGCCAGCAGCGGAAGGGGACAGAGGAACACTGAAGCTTTCTTT. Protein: CASSGRGQRNTEAFF.

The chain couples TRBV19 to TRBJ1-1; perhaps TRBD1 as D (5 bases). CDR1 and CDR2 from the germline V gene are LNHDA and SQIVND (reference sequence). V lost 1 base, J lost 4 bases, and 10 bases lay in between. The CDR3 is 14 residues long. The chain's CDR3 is CASSIAGFGTEAFF. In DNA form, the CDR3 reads TGTGCCAGTAGTATAGCAGGGTTCGGCACTGAAGCTTTCTTT. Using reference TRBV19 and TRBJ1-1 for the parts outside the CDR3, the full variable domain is DGGITQSPKYLFRKEGQNVTLSCEQNLNHDAMYWYRQDPGQGLRLIYYSQIVNDFQKGDIAEGYSVSREKKESFPLTVTSAQKNPTAFYLCASSIAGFGTEAFFGQGTRLTVV.

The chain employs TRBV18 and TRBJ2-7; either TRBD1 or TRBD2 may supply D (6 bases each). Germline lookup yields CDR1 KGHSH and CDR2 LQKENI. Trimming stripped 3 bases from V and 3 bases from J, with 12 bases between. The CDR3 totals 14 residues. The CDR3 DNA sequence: TGTGCCAGCTCACCCAAGGAGGGGGTCTACGAGCAGTACTTC. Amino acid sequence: CASSPKEGVYEQYF.

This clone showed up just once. CDR3 in amino acids: CASSPSFLSQPQHF. The CDR3, as DNA: TGTGCCAGCTCACCATCCTTCTTGAGCCAGCCCCAGCATTTT. This chain connects TRBV18 to TRBJ1-5; D is uncertain. V lost 2 bases, J lost 7 bases, and 12 bases lay in between. Per germline, CDR1 KGHSH and CDR2 LQKENI. CDR3 length: 14 residues. The full variable domain, rest sourced from reference TRBV18 and TRBJ1-5, is NAGVMQNPRHLVRRRGQEARLRCSPMKGHSHVYWYRQLPEEGLKFMVYLQKENIIDESGMPKERFSAEFPKEGPSILRIQQVVRGDSAAYFCASSPSFLSQPQHFGDGTRLSIL.

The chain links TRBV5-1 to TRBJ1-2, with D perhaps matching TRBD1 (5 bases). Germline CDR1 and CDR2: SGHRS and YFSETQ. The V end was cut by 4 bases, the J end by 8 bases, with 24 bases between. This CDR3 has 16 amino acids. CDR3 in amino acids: CASSLGPSGSSIGYTF. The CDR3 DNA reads TGCGCCAGCAGCCTGGGGCCTTCAGGCAGCTCTATCGGCTACACCTTC.

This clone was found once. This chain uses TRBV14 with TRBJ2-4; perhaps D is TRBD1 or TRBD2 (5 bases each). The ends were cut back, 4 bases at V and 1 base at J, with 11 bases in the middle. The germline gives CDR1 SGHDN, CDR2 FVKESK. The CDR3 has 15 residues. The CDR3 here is CASSLRGRAKNIQYF. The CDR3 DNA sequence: TGTGCCAGCAGCCTCCGGGGACGGGCCAAAAACATTCAGTACTTC.

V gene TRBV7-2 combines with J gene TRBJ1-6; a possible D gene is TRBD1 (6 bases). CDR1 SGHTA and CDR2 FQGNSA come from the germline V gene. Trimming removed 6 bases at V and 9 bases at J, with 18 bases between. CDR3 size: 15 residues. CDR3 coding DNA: TGTGCCAGCAGACCGGCACAGGGATCCGGTTCACCCCTCCACTTT. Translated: CASRPAQGSGSPLHF.

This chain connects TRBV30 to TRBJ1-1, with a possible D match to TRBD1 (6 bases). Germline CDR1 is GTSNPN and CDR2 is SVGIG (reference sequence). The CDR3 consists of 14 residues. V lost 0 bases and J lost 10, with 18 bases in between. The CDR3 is CAWSVIPGAKVAFF. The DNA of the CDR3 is TGTGCCTGGAGTGTAATCCCGGGGGCGAAGGTAGCTTTCTTT.

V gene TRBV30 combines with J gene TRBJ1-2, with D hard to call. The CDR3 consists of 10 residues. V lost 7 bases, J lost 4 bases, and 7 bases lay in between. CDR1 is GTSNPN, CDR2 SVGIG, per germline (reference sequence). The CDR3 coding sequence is TGTGCCTTACAAGCCTATGGCTACACCTTC. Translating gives CALQAYGYTF. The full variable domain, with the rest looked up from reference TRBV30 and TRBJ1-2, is SQTIHQWPATLVQPVGSPLSLECTVEGTSNPNLYWYRQAAGRGLQLLFYSVGIGQISSEVPQNLSASRPQDRQFILSSKKLLLSDSGFYLCALQAYGYTFGSGTRLTVV.

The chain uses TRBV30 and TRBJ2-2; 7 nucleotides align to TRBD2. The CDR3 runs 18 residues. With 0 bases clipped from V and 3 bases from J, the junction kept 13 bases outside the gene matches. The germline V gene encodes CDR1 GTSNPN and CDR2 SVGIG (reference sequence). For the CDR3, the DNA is TGTGCCTGGAGTGTACTTGGTAGCGGGCGCTCGTACACCGGGGAGCTGTTTTTT. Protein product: CAWSVLGSGRSYTGELFF.

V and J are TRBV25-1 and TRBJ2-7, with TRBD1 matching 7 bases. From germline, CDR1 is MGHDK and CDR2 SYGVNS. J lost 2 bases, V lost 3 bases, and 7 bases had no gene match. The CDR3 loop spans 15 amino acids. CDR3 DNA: TGTGCCAGCAGTGATGATCGGCAGGGGGCCTACGAGCAGTACTTC. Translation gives CASSDDRQGAYEQYF.

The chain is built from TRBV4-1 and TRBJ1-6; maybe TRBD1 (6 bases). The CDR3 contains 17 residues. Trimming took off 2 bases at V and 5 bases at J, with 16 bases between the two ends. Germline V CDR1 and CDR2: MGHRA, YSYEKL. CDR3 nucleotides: TGCGCCAGCAGCCAATACTTGGGGGCAGGAGATAATTCACCCCTCCACTTT. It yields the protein CASSQYLGAGDNSPLHF.

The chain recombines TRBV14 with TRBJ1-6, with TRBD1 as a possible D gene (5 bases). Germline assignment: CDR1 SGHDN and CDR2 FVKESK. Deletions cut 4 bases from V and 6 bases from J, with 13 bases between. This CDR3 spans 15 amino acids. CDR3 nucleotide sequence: TGTGCCAGCAGCCTACACGGGACTTCTAATTCACCCCTCCACTTT. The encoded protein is CASSLHGTSNSPLHF.

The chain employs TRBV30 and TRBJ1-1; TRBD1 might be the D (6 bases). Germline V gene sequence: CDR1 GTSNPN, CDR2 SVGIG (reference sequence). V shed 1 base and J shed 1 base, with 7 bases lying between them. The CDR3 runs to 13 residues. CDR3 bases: TGTGCCTGGAGTGGGGGACAGAACACTGAAGCTTTCTTT. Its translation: CAWSGGQNTEAFF.

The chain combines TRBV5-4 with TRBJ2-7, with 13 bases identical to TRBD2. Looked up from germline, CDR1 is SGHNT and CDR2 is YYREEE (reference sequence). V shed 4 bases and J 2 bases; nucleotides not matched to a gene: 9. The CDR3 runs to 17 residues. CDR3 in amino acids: CASSPGVGLAGAYEQYF. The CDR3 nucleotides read TGTGCCAGCAGCCCCGGCGTCGGACTAGCGGGGGCCTACGAGCAGTACTTC.

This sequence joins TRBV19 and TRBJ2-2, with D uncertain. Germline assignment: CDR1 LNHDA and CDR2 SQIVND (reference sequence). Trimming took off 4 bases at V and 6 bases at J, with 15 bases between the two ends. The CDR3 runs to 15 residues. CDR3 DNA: TGTGCCAGTAGTAGCCTAAACCCCGGACCCGGGGAGCTGTTTTTT. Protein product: CASSSLNPGPGELFF. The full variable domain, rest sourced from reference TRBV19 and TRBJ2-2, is DGGITQSPKYLFRKEGQNVTLSCEQNLNHDAMYWYRQDPGQGLRLIYYSQIVNDFQKGDIAEGYSVSREKKESFPLTVTSAQKNPTAFYLCASSSLNPGPGELFFGEGSRLTVL.

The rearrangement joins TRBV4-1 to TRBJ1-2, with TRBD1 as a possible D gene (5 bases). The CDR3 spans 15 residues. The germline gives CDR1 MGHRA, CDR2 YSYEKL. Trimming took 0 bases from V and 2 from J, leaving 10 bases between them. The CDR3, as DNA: TGCGCCAGCAGCCAAGATCTGACAGCCAACTATGGCTACACCTTC. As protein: CASSQDLTANYGYTF.

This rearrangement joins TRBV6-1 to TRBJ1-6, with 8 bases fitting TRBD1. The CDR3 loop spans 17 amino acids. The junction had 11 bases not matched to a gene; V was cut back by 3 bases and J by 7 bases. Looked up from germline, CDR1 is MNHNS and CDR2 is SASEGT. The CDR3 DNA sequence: TGTGCCAGCAGTGATGGACCCTTGGGGACAGGCAATTCACCCCTCCACTTT. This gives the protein CASSDGPLGTGNSPLHF.

CDR3: CASSAGPWAYEQYF. DNA for the CDR3: TGTGCCAGCAGCGCAGGGCCCTGGGCCTACGAGCAGTACTTC. The chain links TRBV6-2 or TRBV6-3 to TRBJ2-7; D might be TRBD1 (5 bases). V was cut by 6 bases and J by 2 bases, with 14 bases left in between. CDR1 is MNHEY, CDR2 SVGEGT, per germline. The CDR3 is made up of 14 amino acids.